The rows below give T cell receptor beta chains drawn from one sample of a study of T-cell reconstitution after alpha-beta-depleted transplantation in children. TCRdb used MiXCR to reprocess the PCR reads, holding one entry per CDR3 protein. The sample has hundreds of thousands of distinct CDR3 sequences; roughly 10% are singletons. The sample here was PBMCs from the stem cell graft donor, taken from the stem cell graft. The origin of the receptors is a human donor who donated a stem cell graft to a child with acute lymphoblastic leukemia. CDR3s include the opening cysteine and the closing phenylalanine or tryptophan. A D gene is named only where the DNA matches it firmly. Clone size is stated in some rows and not others, as once, few, many or a class when expanded.

>many|TRBD2|TRBV7-2|TRBJ2-1|14
CASSLDRGGVEQFF
TGTGCCAGCAGCTTAGATCGGGGGGGAGTTGAGCAGTTCTTC
>.|.|TRBV7-2|TRBJ2-7|15
CASSFDRRPSYEQYF
TGTGCCAGCAGCTTTGACAGGAGACCTAGCTACGAGCAGTACTTC
>few|.|TRBV27|TRBJ1-6|17
CASSLRGRSSYNSPLHF
TGTGCCAGCAGTTTGAGGGGCAGGAGCTCCTATAATTCACCCCTCCACTTT
>.|.|TRBV5-1|TRBJ1-2|14
CASSLVAGTGGYTF
TGCGCCAGCAGCTTGGTGGCAGGCACGGGGGGCTACACCTTC
>many|.|TRBV7-2|TRBJ1-5|15
CASSQDRYSNQPQHF
TGTGCCAGCAGCCAGGATCGTTATAGCAATCAGCCCCAGCATTTT
>many|.|TRBV29-1|TRBJ2-7|13
CSVPTGFSHEQYF
TGCAGCGTACCGACAGGATTTTCCCACGAGCAGTACTTC
>.|.|TRBV28|TRBJ1-3|16
CASSLGQGSSGNTIYF
TGTGCCAGCAGTTTGGGACAAGGGAGCTCTGGAAACACCATATATTTT
>medium-sized|.|TRBV20-1|TRBJ1-2|13
CSARGGPHYGYTF
TGCAGTGCCCGGGGAGGCCCCCACTATGGCTACACCTTC
>few|TRBD2|TRBV5-5|TRBJ2-1|16
CASSSTSGENYNEQFF
TGTGCCAGCAGCTCCACTAGCGGGGAGAACTACAATGAGCAGTTCTTC
>few|TRBD1|TRBV20-1|TRBJ1-1|14
CSARTGQGFTEAFF
TGCAGTGCGAGAACGGGACAGGGGTTCACTGAAGCTTTCTTT
>once|.|TRBV5-1|TRBJ2-7|14
CASSLDGQPYEQYF
TGCGCCAGCAGCTTGGACGGCCAGCCCTACGAGCAGTACTTC
>many|.|TRBV27|TRBJ2-7|14
CASSKLGQSYEQYF
TGTGCCAGCAGCAAACTCGGACAGTCCTACGAGCAGTACTTC
>few|.|TRBV4-1|TRBJ2-4|15
CASSQVTGEGYIQYF
TGCGCCAGCAGCCAAGTAACGGGGGAAGGGTACATTCAGTACTTC
>few|TRBD1|TRBV11-2|TRBJ1-1|18
CASSLRLTGGRWDTEAFF
TGTGCCAGCAGCTTACGATTGACAGGGGGGAGGTGGGACACTGAAGCTTTCTTT
>once|TRBD1|TRBV7-6|TRBJ2-1|16
CASSDQTGGIGNEQFF
TGTGCCAGCAGCGACCAGACAGGGGGCATAGGGAATGAGCAGTTCTTC
>many|.|TRBV7-9|TRBJ2-5|14
CASSLGEYQETQYF
TGTGCCAGCAGCTTGGGGGAGTACCAAGAGACCCAGTACTTC
>few|TRBD1|TRBV7-2|TRBJ1-4|14
CASSSGQGNEKLFF
TGTGCCAGCAGCTCGGGACAGGGAAATGAAAAACTGTTTTTT
>many|.|TRBV29-1|TRBJ1-2|11
CSVFGLRGYTF
TGCAGCGTTTTCGGCTTACGGGGCTACACCTTC
>many|TRBD2|TRBV6-2/TRBV6-3|TRBJ2-5|19
CASSQGILAGVIGRETQYF
TGTGCCAGCAGTCAAGGGATCCTAGCGGGGGTCATAGGACGGGAGACCCAGTACTTC
>.|TRBD1|TRBV11-2|TRBJ2-5|15
CASSLDSAGGESQYF
TGTGCCAGCAGCTTAGATTCCGCAGGGGGTGAGAGCCAGTACTTC
>.|.|TRBV12-5|TRBJ2-1|14
CASGLGRRGNEQFF
TGTGCTAGTGGGCTAGGCCGTCGTGGGAATGAGCAGTTCTTC
>many|.|TRBV6-1|TRBJ1-2|15
CASSVGALANYGYTF
TGTGCCAGCAGTGTGGGTGCATTAGCTAACTATGGCTACACCTTC
>many|.|TRBV29-1|TRBJ1-2|11
CSVDTGYGYTF
TGCAGCGTTGATACAGGGTACGGCTACACCTTC
>.|.|TRBV9|TRBJ1-1|14
CASSLASGTPEAFF
TGTGCCAGCAGCCTGGCCTCAGGGACTCCTGAAGCTTTCTTT
>.|.|TRBV6-2/TRBV6-3|TRBJ2-4|15
CASSSNTRAKNIQYF
TGTGCCAGCAGTTCTAATACAAGAGCCAAAAACATTCAGTACTTC
>.|.|TRBV5-1|TRBJ2-1|13
CASSLVGGHEQFF
TGCGCCAGCAGCTTGGTGGGGGGCCATGAGCAGTTCTTC
>few|.|TRBV20-1|TRBJ1-1|12
CSGSRGNTEAFF
TGCAGTGGTTCGAGGGGGAACACTGAAGCTTTCTTT
>many|.|TRBV18|TRBJ2-7|15
CASSPSADSSYEQYF
TGTGCCAGCTCACCATCGGCAGACAGTAGTTACGAGCAGTACTTC
>.|.|TRBV5-5|TRBJ2-6|15
CASSPNGVGANVLTF
TGTGCCAGCAGTCCCAATGGGGTAGGGGCCAACGTCCTGACTTTC
>.|.|TRBV20-1|TRBJ1-1|12
CSARDRPDEAFF
TGCAGTGCAAGAGACAGGCCGGATGAAGCTTTCTTT
>many|TRBD2|TRBV12-3/TRBV12-4|TRBJ2-3|16
CASSFGAGGFTDTQYF
TGTGCCAGCAGTTTCGGAGCGGGGGGCTTCACAGATACGCAGTATTTT
>.|.|TRBV5-1|TRBJ1-1|13
CASSDGQLTEAFF
TGCGCCAGCAGCGACGGACAGCTCACTGAAGCTTTCTTT
>few|.|TRBV6-2/TRBV6-3|TRBJ2-1|12
CASSYRLDEQFF
TGTGCCAGCAGTTACCGGCTAGATGAGCAGTTCTTC
>.|.|TRBV24-1|TRBJ1-2|12
CATSDYYYGYTF
TGTGCCACCAGTGATTACTACTATGGCTACACCTTC
>many|TRBD1|TRBV5-1|TRBJ2-2|14
CASSLTGGTGELFF
TGCGCCAGCAGCTTAACAGGGGGCACCGGGGAGCTGTTTTTT
>many|TRBD2|TRBV20-1|TRBJ2-4|20
CSASTRGLAGGYSSGNIQYF
TGCAGTGCTTCTACCCGAGGACTAGCGGGGGGCTATAGTTCGGGAAACATTCAGTACTTC
>few|TRBD1|TRBV5-5|TRBJ1-2|14
CASITDRVFHGYTF
TGTGCCAGCATCACGGACAGGGTATTCCATGGCTACACCTTC
>many|.|TRBV20-1|TRBJ2-7|15
CSAMVERGATYEQYF
TGCAGTGCTATGGTAGAGAGGGGGGCAACCTACGAGCAGTACTTC
>few|.|TRBV5-1|TRBJ2-2|15
CASSPPGLVTGELFF
TGCGCCAGCAGCCCGCCAGGGTTAGTTACCGGGGAGCTGTTTTTT
>few|.|TRBV7-9|TRBJ1-4|15
CASSSLPGINEKLFF
TGTGCCAGCAGCTCCCTGCCAGGGATAAATGAAAAACTGTTTTTT
>few|TRBD1|TRBV6-2/TRBV6-3|TRBJ1-2|18
CASSYTPGQVPANYGYTF
TGTGCCAGCAGTTATACCCCGGGACAGGTACCAGCTAACTATGGCTACACCTTC
>few|.|TRBV4-1|TRBJ2-1|17
CASSQAGAYLSYNEQFF
TGCGCCAGCAGCCAAGCGGGGGCCTACCTCTCCTACAATGAGCAGTTCTTC
>many|.|TRBV29-1|TRBJ2-2|14
CSAQESANTGELFF
TGCAGCGCCCAGGAAAGCGCGAACACCGGGGAGCTGTTTTTT
>few|.|TRBV7-8|TRBJ1-6|19
CASSTSRVRFGRSNSPLHF
TGTGCCAGCAGCACTAGCAGGGTTCGTTTCGGCAGGAGCAATTCACCCCTCCACTTT
>.|TRBD1|TRBV5-1|TRBJ1-2|14
CASSLRGTGDGYTF
TGCGCCAGCAGCTTGAGAGGGACAGGGGACGGCTACACCTTC
>.|.|TRBV7-8|TRBJ1-1|14
CASSLGVRGSEAFF
TGTGCCAGCAGCTTAGGGGTTAGGGGCTCTGAAGCTTTCTTT
>few|.|TRBV25-1|TRBJ2-5|14
CASSVGVSQETQYF
TGTGCCAGCAGTGTGGGGGTGTCCCAAGAGACCCAGTACTTC
>many|.|TRBV6-5|TRBJ2-7|13
CASSYGRSNEQYF
TGTGCCAGCAGTTATGGACGTTCAAACGAGCAGTACTTC
>.|.|TRBV7-9|TRBJ2-7|14
CASSSGTDSYEQYF
TGTGCCAGCAGCTCCGGGACGGATTCCTACGAGCAGTACTTC
>.|.|TRBV27|TRBJ2-7|11
CASSDPYEQYF
TGTGCCAGCAGTGACCCCTACGAGCAGTACTTC
>many|.|TRBV5-1|TRBJ2-2|15
CASSRTVMNTGELFF
TGCGCCAGCAGCCGGACAGTGATGAACACCGGGGAGCTGTTTTTT
>few|.|TRBV6-2/TRBV6-3|TRBJ1-5|15
CASSSHDGIIQPQHF
TGTGCCAGCAGTTCCCACGATGGGATAATTCAGCCCCAGCATTTT
>many|.|TRBV7-8|TRBJ1-5|14
CASRRDTFNQPQHF
TGTGCCAGCAGGCGGGACACCTTCAATCAGCCCCAGCATTTT
>.|TRBD2|TRBV5-6|TRBJ2-7|13
CASSRRAGGEQYF
TGTGCCAGCAGCCGGCGGGCGGGGGGCGAGCAGTACTTC
>.|.|TRBV5-5|TRBJ1-6|16
CASSLFGGSYNSPLHF
TGTGCCAGCAGCTTGTTCGGGGGGTCCTATAATTCACCCCTCCACTTT
>few|TRBD1|TRBV7-9|TRBJ1-4|16
CASSLQGVGPNEKLFF
TGTGCCAGCAGCTTACAGGGGGTCGGACCCAATGAAAAACTGTTTTTT
>many|.|TRBV5-1|TRBJ2-2|14
CASGPGQNTGELFF
TGCGCCAGCGGTCCGGGACAGAACACCGGGGAGCTGTTTTTT
>few|.|TRBV7-2|TRBJ2-7|13
CASSLVLDYEQYF
TGTGCCAGCAGCTTAGTATTGGACTACGAGCAGTACTTC
>few|.|TRBV10-3|TRBJ2-7|14
CAISDPTLGYEQYF
TGTGCCATCAGTGACCCGACTTTGGGGTACGAGCAGTACTTC
>few|.|TRBV5-1|TRBJ2-1|15
CASSTTGSSYNEQFF
TGCGCCAGCAGCACGACAGGAAGCTCCTACAATGAGCAGTTCTTC